The entry below describes one TCR beta chain. Its antigen is currently unknown. Data came from immunoSEQ multiplex PCR; TCRdb stores just in-frame clones and leaves some out. In the table there are around 67,000 clones, 70% to 90% of which are singletons. The data stem from a study of OX40 agonist ivuxolimab in advanced cancers. Study-wide context: Patients with prior anti-PD-1, anti-PD-L1 or anti-CTLA-4 therapy were eligible; about 41% had some. General study points: Antigen specificity was not determined for the expanded peripheral T cells.

CDR3 length: 17 amino acids. Trimming removed 4 bases from V and 4 bases from J, with 20 bases in between. Germline CDR1 and CDR2: SGHRS and YFSETQ. Sampling of blood occurred at baseline, cycle 4 day 1, and cycle 7 day 1. This specimen was CD4+ or CD8+ T cells sorted from blood, taken in a trial of the OX40 agonist ivuxolimab. The J gene is TRBJ2-2, the V gene TRBV5-1, with D maybe TRBD2 (6 bases). This TCR came from an adult with an advanced solid tumor such as melanoma, head and neck, liver or kidney cancer. The CDR3 loop is CASSMMEGIFFTGELFF. CDR3 bases: TGCGCCAGCAGCATGATGGAGGGTATCTTCTTCACCGGGGAGCTGTTTTTT. The full variable domain, rest sourced from reference TRBV5-1 and TRBJ2-2, is KAGVTQTPRYLIKTRGQQVTLSCSPISGHRSVSWYQQTPGQGLQFLFEYFSETQRNKGNFPGRFSGRQFSNSRSEMNVSTLELGDSALYLCASSMMEGIFFTGELFFGEGSRLTVL.